The sample holds many counts of the clone carrying this TCR beta chain. Antigen specificity is unknown. Germline CDR1 and CDR2: LGHDT and YNNKEL (reference sequence). The CDR3 sequence is 15 residues long. With 10 bases removed from V and 2 bases from J, the gap between germline ends came to 18 bases. The entry originates in a study of T-cell reconstitution after alpha-beta-depleted transplantation in children. Notes on the study in general: Some patients showed high day-60 TCRbeta diversity, which derived from surviving recipient T cells and thymic progenitors. At the one-year point after transplant, T-cell counts and TCRbeta diversity were found to come mostly from T cells that had been newly produced. In patients about two months after transplant, alpha-beta T cells reportedly arose from several hundred expanded graft clones.

Construction of the TCRbeta library involved unique molecular identifiers. TCRdb passed the PCR reads through MiXCR, listing each CDR3 protein once. Here the sample spans 200,000 to 250,000 distinct CDR3 sequences, about a tenth being singletons. Sequencing used PBMCs, obtained before TCRalphabeta/CD19-depleted stem cell transplant. This chain connects TRBV3-1 to TRBJ2-1, with D possibly called TRBD1 or TRBD2 (6 bases each). This sequence originates from a child less than two years old with acute myeloid leukemia, due to receive a stem cell transplant. This chain's CDR3 is CATRANGGPYNEQFF. The CDR3, as DNA: TGTGCCACCCGGGCTAATGGGGGGCCCTACAATGAGCAGTTCTTC.